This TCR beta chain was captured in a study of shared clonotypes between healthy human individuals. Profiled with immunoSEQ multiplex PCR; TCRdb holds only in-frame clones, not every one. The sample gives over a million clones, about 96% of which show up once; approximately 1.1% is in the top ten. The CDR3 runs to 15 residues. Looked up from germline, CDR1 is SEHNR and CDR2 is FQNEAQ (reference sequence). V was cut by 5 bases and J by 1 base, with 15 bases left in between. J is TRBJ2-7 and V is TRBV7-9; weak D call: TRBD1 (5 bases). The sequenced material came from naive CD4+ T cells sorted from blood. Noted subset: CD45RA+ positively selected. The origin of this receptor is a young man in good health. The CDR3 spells CASSPQAGRSYEQYF. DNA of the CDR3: TGTGCCAGCAGCCCTCAGGCAGGGCGGTCCTACGAGCAGTACTTC.